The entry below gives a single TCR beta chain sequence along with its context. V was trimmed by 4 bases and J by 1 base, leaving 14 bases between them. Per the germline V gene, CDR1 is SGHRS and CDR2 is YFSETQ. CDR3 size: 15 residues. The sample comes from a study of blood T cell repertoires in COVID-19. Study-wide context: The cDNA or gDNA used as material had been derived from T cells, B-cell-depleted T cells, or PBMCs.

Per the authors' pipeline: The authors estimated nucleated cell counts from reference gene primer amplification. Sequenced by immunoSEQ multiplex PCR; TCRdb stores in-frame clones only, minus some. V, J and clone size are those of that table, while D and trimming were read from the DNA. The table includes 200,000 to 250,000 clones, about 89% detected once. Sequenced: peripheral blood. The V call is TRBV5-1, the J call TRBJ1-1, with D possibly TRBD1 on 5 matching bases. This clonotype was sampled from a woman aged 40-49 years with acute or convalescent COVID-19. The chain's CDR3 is CASSGGAWTNTEAFF. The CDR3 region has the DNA TGCGCCAGCAGCGGAGGGGCGTGGACGAACACTGAAGCTTTCTTT. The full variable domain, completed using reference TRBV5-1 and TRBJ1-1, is KAGVTQTPRYLIKTRGQQVTLSCSPISGHRSVSWYQQTPGQGLQFLFEYFSETQRNKGNFPGRFSGRQFSNSRSEMNVSTLELGDSALYLCASSGGAWTNTEAFFGQGTRLTVV.